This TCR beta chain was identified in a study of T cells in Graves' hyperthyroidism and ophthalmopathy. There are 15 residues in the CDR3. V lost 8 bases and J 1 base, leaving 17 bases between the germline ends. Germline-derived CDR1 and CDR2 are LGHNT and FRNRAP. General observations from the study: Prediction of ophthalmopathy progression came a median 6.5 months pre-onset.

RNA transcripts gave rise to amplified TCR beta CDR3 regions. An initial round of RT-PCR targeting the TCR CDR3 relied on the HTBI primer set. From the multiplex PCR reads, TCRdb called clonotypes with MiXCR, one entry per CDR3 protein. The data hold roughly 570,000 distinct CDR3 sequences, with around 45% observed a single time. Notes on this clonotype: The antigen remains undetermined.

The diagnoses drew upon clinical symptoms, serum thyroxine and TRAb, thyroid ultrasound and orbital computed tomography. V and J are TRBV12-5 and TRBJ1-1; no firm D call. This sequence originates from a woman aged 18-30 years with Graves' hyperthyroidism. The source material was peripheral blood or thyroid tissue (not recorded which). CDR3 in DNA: TGTGCTAGTTTGAGACCGGCGGGCAGGAACACTGAAGCTTTCTTT. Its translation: CASLRPAGRNTEAFF.